These 4 T cell receptor beta chains were sequenced from one sample in a study of immune characterization of retroperitoneal liposarcoma. MiXCR, applied by TCRdb to the PCR reads, yields one record per CDR3 protein. The table shows 1,500 to 2,500 distinct CDR3 sequences, with 25% to 35% occurring only once. Source material: tumor tissue. These TCRs come from a female donor with retroperitoneal liposarcoma.

This clonotype rates as large. This chain joins TRBV7-6 and TRBJ2-1; 9 bases line up with TRBD1. Germline CDR1 reads SGHVS; CDR2 reads FNYEAQ. The CDR3 totals 20 residues. The V gene end was trimmed by 2 bases and the J gene end by 12 bases; junction bases not matched to a gene: 26. The CDR3 sequence: CASSLQPGTGTTGTQLVQFF. CDR3 DNA: TGTGCCAGCAGCTTACAGCCCGGGACAGGGACTACCGGGACGCAGTTGGTGCAGTTCTTC.

There are many counts of this clonotype. The chain has TRBV7-8 and TRBJ2-2; TRBD2 matches at 10 bases. Trimming took 6 bases from V and 2 from J; bases not matched to a gene: 3. Germline V gene lookup returns CDR1 SGHVS and CDR2 FQNEAQ. The CDR3 length is 15 residues. The CDR3 reads CASRTSGANTGELFF. CDR3 bases: TGTGCCAGCAGAACTAGCGGGGCTAACACCGGGGAGCTGTTTTTT. The whole variable domain, remainder taken from reference TRBV7-8 and TRBJ2-2, is GAGVSQSPRYKVAKRGQDVALRCDPISGHVSLFWYQQALGQGPEFLTYFQNEAQLDKSGLPSDRFFAERPEGSVSTLKIQRTQQEDSAVYLCASRTSGANTGELFFGEGSRLTVL.

By sample fraction, this clonotype is large. The CDR3 protein is CASSELVSEQFF. The CDR3 DNA follows: TGTGCCAGCAGTGAATTGGTGAGCGAGCAGTTCTTC. V gene TRBV6-1 combines with J gene TRBJ2-1, with unresolved D. The CDR3 consists of 12 residues. Trimming left V 2 bases short and J 10 bases short, with 9 bases between. The germline gives CDR1 MNHNS, CDR2 SASEGT.

This clonotype is hyperexpanded within its sample. CDR3: CASSFQAGTGISYEQYF. The CDR3 DNA sequence: TGTGCCAGCAGTTTTCAGGCAGGGACAGGAATTTCCTACGAGCAGTACTTC. This chain links TRBV27 with TRBJ2-1; 8 bases fit TRBD1. Near its end, the DNA agrees better with TRBJ2-7, so the J call may be wrong. Germline V gene sequence: CDR1 MNHEY, CDR2 SMNVEV (reference sequence). CDR3 size: 17 residues.